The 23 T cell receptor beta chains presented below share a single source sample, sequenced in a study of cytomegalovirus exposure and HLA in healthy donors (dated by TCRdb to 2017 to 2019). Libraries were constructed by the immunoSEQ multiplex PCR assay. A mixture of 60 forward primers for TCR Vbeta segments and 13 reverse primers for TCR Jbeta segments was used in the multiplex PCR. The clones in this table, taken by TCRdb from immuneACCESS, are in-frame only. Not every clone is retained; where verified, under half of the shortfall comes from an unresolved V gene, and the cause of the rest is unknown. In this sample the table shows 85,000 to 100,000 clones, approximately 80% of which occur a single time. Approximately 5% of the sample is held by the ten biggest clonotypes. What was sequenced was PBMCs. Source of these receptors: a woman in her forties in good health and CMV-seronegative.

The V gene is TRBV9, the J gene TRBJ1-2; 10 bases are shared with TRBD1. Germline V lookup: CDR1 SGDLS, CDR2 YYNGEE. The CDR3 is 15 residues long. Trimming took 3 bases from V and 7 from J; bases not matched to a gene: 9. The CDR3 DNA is TGTGCCAGCAGCGCCCAGACAGGGGGCGCGGGTGGCTACACCTTC. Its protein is CASSAQTGGAGGYTF.

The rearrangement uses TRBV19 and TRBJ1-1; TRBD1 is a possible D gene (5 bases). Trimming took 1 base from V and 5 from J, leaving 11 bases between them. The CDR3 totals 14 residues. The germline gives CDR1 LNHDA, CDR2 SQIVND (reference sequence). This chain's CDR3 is CASSIAAQGTEAFF. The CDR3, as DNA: TGTGCCAGTAGTATAGCGGCGCAGGGAACTGAAGCTTTCTTT.

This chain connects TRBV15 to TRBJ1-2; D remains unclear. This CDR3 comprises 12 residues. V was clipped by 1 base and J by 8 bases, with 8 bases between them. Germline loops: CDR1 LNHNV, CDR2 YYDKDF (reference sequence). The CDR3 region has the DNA TGTGCCACCAGCAGAGTTGGGCTAGGCTACACCTTC. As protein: CATSRVGLGYTF.

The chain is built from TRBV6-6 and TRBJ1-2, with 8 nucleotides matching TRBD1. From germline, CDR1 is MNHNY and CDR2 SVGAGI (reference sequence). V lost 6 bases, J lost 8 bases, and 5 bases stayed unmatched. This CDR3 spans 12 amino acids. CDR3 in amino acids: CASSQTGVGYTF. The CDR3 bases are TGTGCCAGCAGCCAGACAGGGGTAGGCTACACCTTC.

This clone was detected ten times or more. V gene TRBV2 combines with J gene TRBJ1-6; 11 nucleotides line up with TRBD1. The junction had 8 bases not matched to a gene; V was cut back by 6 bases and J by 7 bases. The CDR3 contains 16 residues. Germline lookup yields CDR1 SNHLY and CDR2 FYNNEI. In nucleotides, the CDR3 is TGTGCCAGCAGGCGGGACAGGGGGTTCGAGAATTCACCCCTCCACTTT. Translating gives CASRRDRGFENSPLHF.

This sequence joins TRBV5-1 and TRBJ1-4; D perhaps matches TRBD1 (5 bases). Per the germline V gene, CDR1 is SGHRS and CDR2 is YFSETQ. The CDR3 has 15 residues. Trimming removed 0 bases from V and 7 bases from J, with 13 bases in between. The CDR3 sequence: CASSLGVGRTEKLFF. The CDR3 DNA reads TGCGCCAGCAGCTTGGGTGTGGGGCGTACTGAAAAACTGTTTTTT.

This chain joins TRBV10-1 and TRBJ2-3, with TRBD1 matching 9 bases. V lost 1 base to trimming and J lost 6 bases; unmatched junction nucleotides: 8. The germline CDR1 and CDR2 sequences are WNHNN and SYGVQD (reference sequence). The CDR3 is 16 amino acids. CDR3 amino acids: CASSELPGQGLDTQYF. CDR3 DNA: TGCGCCAGCAGTGAGTTACCGGGACAGGGACTTGATACGCAGTATTTT.

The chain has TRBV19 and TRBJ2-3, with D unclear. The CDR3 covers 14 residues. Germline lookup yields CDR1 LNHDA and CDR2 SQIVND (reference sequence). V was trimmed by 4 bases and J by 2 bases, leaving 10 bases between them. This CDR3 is CASSTTGYTDTQYF. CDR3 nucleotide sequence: TGTGCCAGTAGTACCACCGGTTACACAGATACGCAGTATTTT. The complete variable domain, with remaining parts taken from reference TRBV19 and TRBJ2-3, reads DGGITQSPKYLFRKEGQNVTLSCEQNLNHDAMYWYRQDPGQGLRLIYYSQIVNDFQKGDIAEGYSVSREKKESFPLTVTSAQKNPTAFYLCASSTTGYTDTQYFGPGTRLTVL.

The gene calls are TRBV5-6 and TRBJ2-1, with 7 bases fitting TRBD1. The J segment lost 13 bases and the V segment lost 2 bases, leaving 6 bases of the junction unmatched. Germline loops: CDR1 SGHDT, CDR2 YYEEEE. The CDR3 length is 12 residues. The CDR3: CASSFTGVQQFF. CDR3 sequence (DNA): TGTGCCAGCAGCTTTACAGGGGTGCAACAGTTCTTC.

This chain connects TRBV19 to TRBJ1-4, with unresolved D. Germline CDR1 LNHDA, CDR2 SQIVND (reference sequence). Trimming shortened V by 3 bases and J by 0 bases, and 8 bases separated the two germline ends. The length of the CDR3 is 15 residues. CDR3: CASSIPVATNEKLFF. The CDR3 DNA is TGTGCCAGTAGTATTCCGGTTGCAACTAATGAAAAACTGTTTTTT.

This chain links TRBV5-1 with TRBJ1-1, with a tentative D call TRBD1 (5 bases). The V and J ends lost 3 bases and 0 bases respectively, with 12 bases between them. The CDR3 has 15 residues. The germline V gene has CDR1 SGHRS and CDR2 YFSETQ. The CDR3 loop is CASSWGDAMNTEAFF. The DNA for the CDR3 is TGCGCCAGCAGCTGGGGGGATGCTATGAACACTGAAGCTTTCTTT.

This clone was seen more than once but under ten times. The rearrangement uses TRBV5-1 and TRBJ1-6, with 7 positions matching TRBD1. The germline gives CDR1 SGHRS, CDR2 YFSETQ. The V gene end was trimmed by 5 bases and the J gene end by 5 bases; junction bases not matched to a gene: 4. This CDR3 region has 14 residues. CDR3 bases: TGCGCCAGCAGGGGGACAGCCAATAATTCACCCCTCCACTTT. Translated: CASRGTANNSPLHF.

CDR3 in DNA: TGTGCCAGCAGCGGAATCAGGGGGCCTTACACAGATACGCAGTATTTT. Translating it yields CASSGIRGPYTDTQYF. This chain uses TRBV9 with TRBJ2-3; 8 nucleotides line up with TRBD1. Germline V gene lookup returns CDR1 SGDLS and CDR2 YYNGEE. V lost 3 bases, J lost 2 bases, and 8 bases stayed unmatched. The CDR3 contains 16 residues. Variable domain in full (rest from reference TRBV9 and TRBJ2-3): DSGVTQTPKHLITATGQRVTLRCSPRSGDLSVYWYQQSLDQGLQFLIQYYNGEERAKGNILERFSAQQFPDLHSELNLSSLELGDSALYFCASSGIRGPYTDTQYFGPGTRLTVL.

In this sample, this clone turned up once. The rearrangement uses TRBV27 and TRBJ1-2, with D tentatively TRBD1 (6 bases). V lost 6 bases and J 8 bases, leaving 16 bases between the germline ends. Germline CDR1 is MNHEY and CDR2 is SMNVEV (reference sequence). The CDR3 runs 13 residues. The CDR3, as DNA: TGTGCCAGCAGCCCAAGCGGGGGCGCGGGCTACACCTTC. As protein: CASSPSGGAGYTF.

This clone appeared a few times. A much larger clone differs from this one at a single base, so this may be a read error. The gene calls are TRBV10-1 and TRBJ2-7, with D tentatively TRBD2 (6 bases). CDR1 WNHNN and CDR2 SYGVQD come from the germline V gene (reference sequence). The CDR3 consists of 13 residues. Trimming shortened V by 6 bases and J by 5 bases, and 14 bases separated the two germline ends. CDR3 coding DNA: TGCGCCAGCAGCCATCGGGGGACGGACGAGCAGTACGTC. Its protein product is CASSHRGTDEQYV.

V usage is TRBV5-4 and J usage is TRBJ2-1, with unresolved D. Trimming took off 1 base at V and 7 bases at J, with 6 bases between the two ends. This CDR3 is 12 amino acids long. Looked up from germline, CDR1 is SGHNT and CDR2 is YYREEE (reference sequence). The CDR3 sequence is CASSLSPNEQFF. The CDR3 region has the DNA TGTGCCAGCAGCTTGAGCCCGAATGAGCAGTTCTTC.

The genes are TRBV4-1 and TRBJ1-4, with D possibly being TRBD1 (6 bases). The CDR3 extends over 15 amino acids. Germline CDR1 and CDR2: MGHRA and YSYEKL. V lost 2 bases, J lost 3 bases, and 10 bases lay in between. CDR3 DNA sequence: TGCGCCAGCAGCCAACAACAGGGATCTAATGAAAAACTGTTTTTT. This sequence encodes CASSQQQGSNEKLFF.

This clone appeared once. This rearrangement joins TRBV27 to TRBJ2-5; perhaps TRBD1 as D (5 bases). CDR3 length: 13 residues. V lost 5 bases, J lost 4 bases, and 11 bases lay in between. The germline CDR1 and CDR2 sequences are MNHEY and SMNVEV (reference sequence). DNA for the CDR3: TGTGCCAGCAGTCACCCTAGGGGAGAGACCCAGTACTTC. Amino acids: CASSHPRGETQYF.

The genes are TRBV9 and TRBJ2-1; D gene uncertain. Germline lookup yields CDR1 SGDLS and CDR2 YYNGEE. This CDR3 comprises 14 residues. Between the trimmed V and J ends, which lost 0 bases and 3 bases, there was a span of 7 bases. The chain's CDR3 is CASSVAGDYNEQFF. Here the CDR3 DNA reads TGTGCCAGCAGCGTAGCGGGTGACTACAATGAGCAGTTCTTC.

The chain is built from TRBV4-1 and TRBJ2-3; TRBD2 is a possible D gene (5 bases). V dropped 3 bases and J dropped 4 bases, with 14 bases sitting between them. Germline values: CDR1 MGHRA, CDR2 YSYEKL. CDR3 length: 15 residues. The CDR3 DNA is TGCGCCAGCAGCCACCCAAGAAGAGGGTCAGATACGCAGTATTTT. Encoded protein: CASSHPRRGSDTQYF.

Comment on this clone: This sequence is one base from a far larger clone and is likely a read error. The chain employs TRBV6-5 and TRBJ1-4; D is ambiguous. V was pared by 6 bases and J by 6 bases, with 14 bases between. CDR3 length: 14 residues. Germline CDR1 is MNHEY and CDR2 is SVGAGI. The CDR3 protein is CASRRTFIYEKLFF. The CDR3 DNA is TGTGCCAGCAGACGGACTTTTATTTATGAAAAACTGTTTTTT.

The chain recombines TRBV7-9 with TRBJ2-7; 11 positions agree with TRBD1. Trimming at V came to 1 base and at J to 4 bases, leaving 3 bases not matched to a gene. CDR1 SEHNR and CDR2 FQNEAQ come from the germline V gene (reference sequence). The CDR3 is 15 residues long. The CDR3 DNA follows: TGTGCCAGCAGCTTAGTGGGACAGGGGGGGTACGAGCAGTACTTC. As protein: CASSLVGQGGYEQYF.

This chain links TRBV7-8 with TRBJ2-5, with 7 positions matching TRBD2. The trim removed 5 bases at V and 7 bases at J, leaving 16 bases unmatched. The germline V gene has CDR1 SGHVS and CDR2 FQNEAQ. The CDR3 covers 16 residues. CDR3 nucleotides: TGTGCCAGCAGCCCAGACTCAAGCGGGACCTCTCCGACCCAGTACTTC. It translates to CASSPDSSGTSPTQYF. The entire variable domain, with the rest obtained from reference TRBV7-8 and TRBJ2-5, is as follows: GAGVSQSPRYKVAKRGQDVALRCDPISGHVSLFWYQQALGQGPEFLTYFQNEAQLDKSGLPSDRFFAERPEGSVSTLKIQRTQQEDSAVYLCASSPDSSGTSPTQYFGPGTRLLVL.